This TCR beta chain originates from a study of human T cells and chemical hapten exposure. TCRdb reprocessed the RACE reads via MiXCR and lists one record per CDR3 protein. The repertoire holds 50,000 or so distinct CDR3 sequences, with about 10% as singletons. This CDR3 is built from 13 residues. Trimming pared 0 bases from V and 9 bases from J, leaving 9 bases between. The V gene's germline CDR1 is SNHLY and CDR2 FYNNEI. The time point was: patch test 3, about 24 weeks after DPC sensitization. Treatment denoted: therapeutic diphenylcyclopropenone sensitization with weekly scalp DPC. Sequenced material: whole blood, taken in connection with sensitization to the hapten diphenylcyclopropenone (DPC). This receptor was obtained from a woman between 40 and 55 years old with alopecia areata. Some clones in this sample may be carry-over from other donors' samples. V and J are TRBV2 and TRBJ2-1; no clear D gene. DNA of the CDR3: TGTGCCAGCAGTGAAGCCTCGCGCACTGAGCAGTTCTTC. It translates to CASSEASRTEQFF.